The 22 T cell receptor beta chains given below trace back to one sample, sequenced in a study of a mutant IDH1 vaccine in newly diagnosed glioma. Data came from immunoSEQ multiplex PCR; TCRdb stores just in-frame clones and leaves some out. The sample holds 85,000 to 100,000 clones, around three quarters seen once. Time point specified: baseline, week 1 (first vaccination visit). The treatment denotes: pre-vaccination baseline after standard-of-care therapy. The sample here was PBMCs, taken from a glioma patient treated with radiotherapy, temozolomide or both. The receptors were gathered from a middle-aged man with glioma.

The CDR3 DNA reads TGTGCCAGCAGCTTGGGCCGTAACGGCCCTTCCTACAATGAGCAGTTCTTC. It codes for CASSLGRNGPSYNEQFF. The V and J genes are TRBV7-2 and TRBJ2-1; no firm D call. The CDR3 has 17 residues. In germline, CDR1 is SGHTA, CDR2 FQGNSA. The V gene lost 3 bases and the J gene lost 1 base, with 16 bases spanning the gap. Variable domain in full (rest from reference TRBV7-2 and TRBJ2-1): GAGVSQSPSNKVTEKGKDVELRCDPISGHTALYWYRQSLGQGLEFLIYFQGNSAPDKSGLPSDRFSAERTGGSVSTLTIQRTQQEDSAVYLCASSLGRNGPSYNEQFFGPGTRLTVL.

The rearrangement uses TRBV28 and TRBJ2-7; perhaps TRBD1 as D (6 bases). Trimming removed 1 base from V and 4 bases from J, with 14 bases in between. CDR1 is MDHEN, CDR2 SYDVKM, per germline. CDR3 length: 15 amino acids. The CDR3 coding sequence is TGTGCCAGCAGTTTATTGCCCGGACAGATATACGAGCAGTACTTC. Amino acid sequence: CASSLLPGQIYEQYF.

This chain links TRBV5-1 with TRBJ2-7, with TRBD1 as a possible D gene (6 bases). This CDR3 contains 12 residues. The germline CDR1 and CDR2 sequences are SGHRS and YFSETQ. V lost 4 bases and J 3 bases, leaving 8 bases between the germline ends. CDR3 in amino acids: CASSQQGYEQYF. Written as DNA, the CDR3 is TGCGCCAGCAGCCAACAGGGCTACGAGCAGTACTTC.

The CDR3 DNA reads as TGTGCCAGCAGCGTATTGGACCGACAGACAAATTCACCCCTCCACTTT. It codes for CASSVLDRQTNSPLHF. This chain connects TRBV9 to TRBJ1-6; D might be TRBD1 (5 bases). The CDR3 totals 16 residues. V was clipped by 1 base and J by 7 bases, with 15 bases between them. Germline CDR1 reads SGDLS; CDR2 reads YYNGEE.

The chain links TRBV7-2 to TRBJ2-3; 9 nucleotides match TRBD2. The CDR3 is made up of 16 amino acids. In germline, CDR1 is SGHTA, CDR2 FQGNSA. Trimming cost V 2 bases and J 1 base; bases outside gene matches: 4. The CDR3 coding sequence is TGTGCCAGCAGCTTAAAGGCGGGGGGGGGCACAGATACGCAGTATTTT. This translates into CASSLKAGGGTDTQYF.

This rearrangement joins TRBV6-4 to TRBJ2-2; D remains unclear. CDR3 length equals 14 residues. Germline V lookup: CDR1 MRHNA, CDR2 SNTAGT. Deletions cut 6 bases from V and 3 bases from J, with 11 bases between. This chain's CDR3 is CASSRGEDTGELFF. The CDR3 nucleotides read TGTGCCAGCAGCCGAGGTGAAGACACCGGGGAGCTGTTTTTT.

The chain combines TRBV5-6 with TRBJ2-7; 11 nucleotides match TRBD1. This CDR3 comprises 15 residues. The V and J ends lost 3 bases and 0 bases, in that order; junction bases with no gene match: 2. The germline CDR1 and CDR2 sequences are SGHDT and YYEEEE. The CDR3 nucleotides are TGTGCCAGCAGCTCCGGGACAGGGGGCTCCTACGAGCAGTACTTC. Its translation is CASSSGTGGSYEQYF.

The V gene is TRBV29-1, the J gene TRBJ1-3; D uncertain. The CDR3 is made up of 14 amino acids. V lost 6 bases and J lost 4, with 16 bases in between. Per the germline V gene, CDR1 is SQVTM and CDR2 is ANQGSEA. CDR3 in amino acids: CSVNDRRAGNTIYF. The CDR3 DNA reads TGCAGCGTGAACGACCGTCGGGCAGGAAACACCATATATTTT.

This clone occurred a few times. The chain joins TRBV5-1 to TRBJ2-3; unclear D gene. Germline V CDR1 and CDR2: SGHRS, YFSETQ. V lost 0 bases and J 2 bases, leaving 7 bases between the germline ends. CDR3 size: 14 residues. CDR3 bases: TGCGCCAGCAGCTTGGCAACCTTCACAGATACGCAGTATTTT. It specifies CASSLATFTDTQYF.

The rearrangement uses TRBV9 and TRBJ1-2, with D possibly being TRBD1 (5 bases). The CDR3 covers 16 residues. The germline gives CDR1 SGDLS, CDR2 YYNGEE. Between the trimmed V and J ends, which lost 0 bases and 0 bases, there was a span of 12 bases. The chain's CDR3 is CASSVGDRLTNYGYTF. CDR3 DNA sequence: TGTGCCAGCAGCGTAGGTGACAGACTCACTAACTATGGCTACACCTTC.

The CDR3 here is CASSQDGPGGHTEAFF. CDR3 sequence (DNA): TGCGCCAGCAGCCAAGATGGGCCGGGGGGACACACTGAAGCTTTCTTT. The chain links TRBV4-3 to TRBJ1-1; possible D gene TRBD1, 5 bases. The V end lost 0 bases, the J end lost 3 bases, and 14 bases lay between the germline ends. Germline V gene data show CDR1 as LGHNA and CDR2 as YSLEER. There are 16 residues in the CDR3.

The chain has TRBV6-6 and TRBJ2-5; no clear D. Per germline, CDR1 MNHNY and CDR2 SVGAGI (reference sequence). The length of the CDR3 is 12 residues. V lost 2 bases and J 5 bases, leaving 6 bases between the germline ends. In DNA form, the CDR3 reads TGTGCCAGCAGTTACATCGAGGAGACCCAGTACTTC. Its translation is CASSYIEETQYF.

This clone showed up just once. The CDR3 loop reads CASSFPTGLSSGANVLTF. The CDR3 nucleotides read TGTGCCAGCAGCTTCCCGACAGGGTTGAGCTCTGGGGCCAACGTCCTGACTTTC. The chain carries TRBV5-4 and TRBJ2-6, with 7 bases fitting TRBD1. The length of the CDR3 is 18 residues. After removal of 2 bases from V and 0 bases from J, the junction contained 8 bases not matched to a gene. From germline, CDR1 is SGHNT and CDR2 YYREEE (reference sequence).

The CDR3 DNA is TGTGCCATCAGAGCGACAGGGACCACCACAGATACGCAGTATTTT. Amino acids: CAIRATGTTTDTQYF. The chain employs TRBV10-3 and TRBJ2-3; 7 nucleotides line up with TRBD1. V trimming: 6 bases; J trimming: 2 bases; junction bases outside the gene matches: 8. Germline CDR1 and CDR2: ENHRY and SYGVKD. The CDR3 length is 15 residues.

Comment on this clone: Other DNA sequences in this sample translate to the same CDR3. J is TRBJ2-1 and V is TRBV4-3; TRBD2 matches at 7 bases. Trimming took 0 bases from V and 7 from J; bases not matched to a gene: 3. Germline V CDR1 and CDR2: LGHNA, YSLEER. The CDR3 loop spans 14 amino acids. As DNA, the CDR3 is TGCGCCAGCAGCCAAGAGGGGGGGAGGAATGAGCAGTTCTTC. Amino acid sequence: CASSQEGGRNEQFF.

The CDR3 DNA sequence: TGTGCCAGCAGCTTGGGTCGGGGGGGCACAGATACGCAGTATTTT. Amino acids: CASSLGRGGTDTQYF. The rearrangement joins TRBV5-4 to TRBJ2-3, with 7 positions matching TRBD2. Germline-derived CDR1 and CDR2 are SGHNT and YYREEE (reference sequence). V lost 0 bases and J lost 1; bases outside the gene matches: 2. There are 15 residues in the CDR3.

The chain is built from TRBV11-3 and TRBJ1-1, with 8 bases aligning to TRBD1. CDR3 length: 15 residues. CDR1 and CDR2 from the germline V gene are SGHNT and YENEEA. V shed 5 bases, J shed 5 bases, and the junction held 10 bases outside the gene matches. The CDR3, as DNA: TGTGCCAGCAGCCGACACAGGGGGTATGGAACTGAAGCTTTCTTT. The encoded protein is CASSRHRGYGTEAFF.

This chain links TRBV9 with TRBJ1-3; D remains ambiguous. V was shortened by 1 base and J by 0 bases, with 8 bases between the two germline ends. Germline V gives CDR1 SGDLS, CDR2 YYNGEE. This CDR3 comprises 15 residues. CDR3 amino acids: CASSVSSSSGNTIYF. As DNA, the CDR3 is TGTGCCAGCAGCGTAAGCAGCAGCTCTGGAAACACCATATATTTT.

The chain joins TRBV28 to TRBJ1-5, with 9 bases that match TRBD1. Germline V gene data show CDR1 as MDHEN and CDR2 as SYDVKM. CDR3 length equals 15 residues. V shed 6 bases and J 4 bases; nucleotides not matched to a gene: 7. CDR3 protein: CASRTRQGVNQPQHF. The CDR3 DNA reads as TGTGCCAGCAGAACCCGACAGGGGGTGAATCAGCCCCAGCATTTT.

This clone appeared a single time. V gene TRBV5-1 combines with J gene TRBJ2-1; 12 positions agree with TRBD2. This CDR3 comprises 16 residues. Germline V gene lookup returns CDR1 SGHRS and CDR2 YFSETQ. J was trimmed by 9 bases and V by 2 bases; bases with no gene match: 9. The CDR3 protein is CASSFSPSGGASEQFF. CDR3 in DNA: TGCGCCAGCAGCTTTTCCCCTAGCGGGGGGGCCTCTGAGCAGTTCTTC.

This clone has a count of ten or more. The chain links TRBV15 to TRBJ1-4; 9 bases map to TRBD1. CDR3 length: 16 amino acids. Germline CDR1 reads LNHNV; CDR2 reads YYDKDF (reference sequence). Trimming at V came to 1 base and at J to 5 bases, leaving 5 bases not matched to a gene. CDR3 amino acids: CATSRAAGTGNEKLFF. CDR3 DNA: TGTGCCACCAGCAGAGCCGCCGGGACAGGGAATGAAAAACTGTTTTTT.

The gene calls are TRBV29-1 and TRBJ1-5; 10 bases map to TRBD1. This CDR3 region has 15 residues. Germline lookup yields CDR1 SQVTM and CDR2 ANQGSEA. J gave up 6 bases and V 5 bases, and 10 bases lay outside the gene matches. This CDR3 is CSVQFGQGVFQPQHF. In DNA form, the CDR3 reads TGCAGCGTTCAGTTTGGACAGGGGGTTTTTCAGCCCCAGCATTTT.